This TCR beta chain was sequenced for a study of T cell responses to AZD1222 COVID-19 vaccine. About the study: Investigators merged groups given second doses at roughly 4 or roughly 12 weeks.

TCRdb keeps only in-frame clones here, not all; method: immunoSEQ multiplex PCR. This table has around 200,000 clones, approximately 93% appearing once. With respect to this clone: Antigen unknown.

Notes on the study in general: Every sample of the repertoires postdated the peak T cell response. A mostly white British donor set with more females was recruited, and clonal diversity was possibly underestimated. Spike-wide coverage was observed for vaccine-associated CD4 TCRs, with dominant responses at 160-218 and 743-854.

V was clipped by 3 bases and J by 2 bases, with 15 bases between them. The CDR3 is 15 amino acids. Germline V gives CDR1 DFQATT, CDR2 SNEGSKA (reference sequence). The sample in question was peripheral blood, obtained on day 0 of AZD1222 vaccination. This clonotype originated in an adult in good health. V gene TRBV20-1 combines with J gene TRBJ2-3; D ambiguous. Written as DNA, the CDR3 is TGCAGTGCTAGTATCGGCGCAGCCACCACAGATACGCAGTATTTT. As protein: CSASIGAATTDTQYF.